The TCR beta chain under discussion was sequenced for a study of identical twins. The CDR3 runs to 11 residues. V lost 7 bases, J lost 6 bases, and 11 bases lay in between. Germline V gives CDR1 DFQATT, CDR2 SNEGSKA (reference sequence). TCRdb ran MiXCR on the 5' RACE reads and lists one entry per CDR3 protein. In the table there are some 690,000 distinct CDR3 sequences, 21% of which are singletons. These same records also appear under a second study, on T cells expressing NK-cell markers.

This chain connects TRBV20-1 to TRBJ2-3, with D perhaps matching TRBD2 (6 bases). This clonotype was sampled from a woman in her late teens or twenties in good health. Sequencing was carried out using PBMCs. The CDR3 here is CSVPGEDTQYF. The CDR3 region has the DNA TGCAGTGTCCCGGGAGAGGATACGCAGTATTTT.